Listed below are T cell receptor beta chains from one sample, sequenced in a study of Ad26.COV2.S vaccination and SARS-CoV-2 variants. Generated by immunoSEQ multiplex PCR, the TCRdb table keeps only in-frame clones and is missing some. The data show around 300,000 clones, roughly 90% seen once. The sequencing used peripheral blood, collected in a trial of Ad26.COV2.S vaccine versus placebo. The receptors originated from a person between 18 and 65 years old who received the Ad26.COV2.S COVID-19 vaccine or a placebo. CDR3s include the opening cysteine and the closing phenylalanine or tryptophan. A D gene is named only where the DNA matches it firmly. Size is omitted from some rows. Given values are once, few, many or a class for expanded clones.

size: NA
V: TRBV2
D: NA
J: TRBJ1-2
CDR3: CASRVEANYGYTF
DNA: TGTGCCAGCAGGGTGGAGGCTAACTATGGCTACACCTTC

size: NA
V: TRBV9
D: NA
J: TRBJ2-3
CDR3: CASTSKDTQYF
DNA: TGTGCCAGCACCTCGAAGGATACGCAGTATTTT

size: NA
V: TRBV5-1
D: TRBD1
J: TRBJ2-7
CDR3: CASSLTGQTYEQYF
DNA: TGCGCCAGCAGCTTAACGGGACAGACCTACGAGCAGTACTTC

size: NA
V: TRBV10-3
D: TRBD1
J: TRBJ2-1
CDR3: CAIRGQGANEQFF
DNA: TGTGCCATCAGGGGACAGGGGGCAAATGAGCAGTTCTTC

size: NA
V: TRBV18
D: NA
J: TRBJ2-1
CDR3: CASSPRSSYNEQFF
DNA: TGTGCCAGCTCACCCCGGAGCTCCTACAATGAGCAGTTCTTC

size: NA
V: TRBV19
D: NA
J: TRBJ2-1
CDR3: CASTGGPTYNEQFF
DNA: TGTGCCAGTACTGGGGGGCCGACCTACAATGAGCAGTTCTTC

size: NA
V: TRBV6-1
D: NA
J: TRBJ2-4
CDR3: CASSDDTGNRAKNIQYF
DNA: TGTGCCAGCAGTGATGACACAGGGAATAGGGCCAAAAACATTCAGTACTTC

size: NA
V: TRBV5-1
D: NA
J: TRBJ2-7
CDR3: CASSSTGKGIYEQYF
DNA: TGCGCCAGCAGCTCGACAGGAAAGGGGATTTACGAGCAGTACTTC

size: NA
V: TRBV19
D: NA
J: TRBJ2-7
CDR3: CATGQGPWEQYF
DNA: TGTGCCACGGGGCAGGGCCCGTGGGAGCAGTACTTC

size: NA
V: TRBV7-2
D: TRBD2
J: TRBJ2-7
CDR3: CASSQGRLAGVSKQYF
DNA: TGTGCCAGCAGCCAAGGGCGGCTAGCGGGAGTCTCAAAGCAGTACTTC

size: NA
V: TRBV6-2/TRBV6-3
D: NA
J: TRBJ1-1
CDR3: CASSQRGNTEAFF
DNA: TGTGCCAGCAGCCAGCGGGGGAACACTGAAGCTTTCTTT

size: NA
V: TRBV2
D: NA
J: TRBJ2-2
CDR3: CASRIGAGELFF
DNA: TGTGCCAGCAGGATTGGGGCCGGGGAGCTGTTTTTT

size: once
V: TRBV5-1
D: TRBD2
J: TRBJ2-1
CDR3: CASSSRFSSGRKGDEQFF
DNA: TGCGCCAGCAGCTCAAGATTCTCTAGCGGGAGAAAGGGCGATGAGCAGTTCTTC

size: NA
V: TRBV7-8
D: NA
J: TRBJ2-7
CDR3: CASSKRWTGREGYEQYF
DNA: TGTGCCAGCAGCAAACGGTGGACAGGGAGGGAGGGGTACGAGCAGTACTTC

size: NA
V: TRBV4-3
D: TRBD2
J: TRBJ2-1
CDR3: CASSQVPERDIPYNEQFF
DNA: TGCGCCAGCAGCCAAGTACCAGAGCGGGATATACCCTACAATGAGCAGTTCTTC

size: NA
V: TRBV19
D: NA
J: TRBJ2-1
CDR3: CASSPTPGWGPNEQFF
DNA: TGTGCCAGTAGTCCAACCCCTGGATGGGGGCCAAATGAGCAGTTCTTC

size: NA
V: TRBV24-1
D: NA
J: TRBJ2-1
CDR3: CATSDLQPGYNEQFF
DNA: TGTGCCACCAGTGATTTGCAGCCAGGCTACAATGAGCAGTTCTTC

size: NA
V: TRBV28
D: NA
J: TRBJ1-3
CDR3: CASSSSGTSRPGNTIYF
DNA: TGTGCCAGCAGTTCCTCCGGGACATCCCGCCCTGGAAACACCATATATTTT

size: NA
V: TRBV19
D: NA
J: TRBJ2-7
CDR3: CASSEGDYRDEQYF
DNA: TGTGCCAGCTCCGAGGGGGACTATCGGGACGAGCAGTACTTC

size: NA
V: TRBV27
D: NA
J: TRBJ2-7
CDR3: CASKSPSEGYEQYF
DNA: TGTGCCAGCAAATCGCCTAGCGAGGGCTACGAGCAGTACTTC

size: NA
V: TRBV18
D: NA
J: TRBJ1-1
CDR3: CASSPAGGENEAFF
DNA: TGTGCCAGCTCACCGGCGGGGGGGGAGAATGAAGCTTTCTTT

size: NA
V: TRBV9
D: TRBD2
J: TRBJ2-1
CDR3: CASSTSGESYNEQFF
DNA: TGTGCCAGCAGCACTAGCGGGGAGTCCTACAATGAGCAGTTCTTC

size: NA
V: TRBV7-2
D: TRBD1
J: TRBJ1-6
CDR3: CASSPGRDRESPLHF
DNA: TGTGCCAGCAGCCCGGGCCGGGACAGAGAATCACCCCTCCACTTT

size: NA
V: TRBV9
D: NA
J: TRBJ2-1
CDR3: CASSAPSGTKRDEQFF
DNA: TGTGCCAGCAGCGCGCCGTCCGGAACGAAGAGGGATGAGCAGTTCTTC

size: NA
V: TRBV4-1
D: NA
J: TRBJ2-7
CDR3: CASSLEGTYEQYF
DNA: TGCGCCAGCAGCCTCGAAGGCACCTACGAGCAGTACTTC

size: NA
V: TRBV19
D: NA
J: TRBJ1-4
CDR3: CASSTFDGATNEKLFF
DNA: TGTGCCAGTAGTACCTTCGACGGGGCGACTAATGAAAAACTGTTTTTT

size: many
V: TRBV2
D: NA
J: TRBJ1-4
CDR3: CASSDSPGRAEKLFF
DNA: TGTGCCAGCAGTGACTCGCCAGGGAGAGCTGAAAAACTGTTTTTT

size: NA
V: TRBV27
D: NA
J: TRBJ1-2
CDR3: CASSLSRPSYGYTF
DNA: TGTGCCAGCAGTTTATCAAGGCCATCATATGGCTACACCTTC

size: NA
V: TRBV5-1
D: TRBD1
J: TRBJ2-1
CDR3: CASSPSRGTGVNEQFF
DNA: TGCGCCAGCAGCCCTTCAAGGGGGACAGGGGTCAATGAGCAGTTCTTC

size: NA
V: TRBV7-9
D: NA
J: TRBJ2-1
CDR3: CASSLVGAAQYNEQFF
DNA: TGTGCCAGCAGCTTAGTTGGGGCAGCACAGTACAATGAGCAGTTCTTC

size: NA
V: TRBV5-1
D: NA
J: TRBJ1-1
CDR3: CASSLSRPGPTEAFF
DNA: TGCGCCAGCAGCTTGTCACGGCCAGGGCCAACTGAAGCTTTCTTT

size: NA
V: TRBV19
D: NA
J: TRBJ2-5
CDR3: CASSMGTLLPEETQYF
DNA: TGTGCCAGTAGTATGGGGACACTTTTACCAGAAGAGACCCAGTACTTC

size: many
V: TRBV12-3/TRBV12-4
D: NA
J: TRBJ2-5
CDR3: CASRFGGWETQYF
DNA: TGTGCCAGCCGCTTCGGGGGCTGGGAGACCCAGTACTTC

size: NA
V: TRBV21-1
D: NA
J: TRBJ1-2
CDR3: CASSARAEEGGGSYGYTF
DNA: TGTGCCAGCAGCGCACGGGCGGAGGAAGGTGGGGGGTCCTATGGCTACACCTTC

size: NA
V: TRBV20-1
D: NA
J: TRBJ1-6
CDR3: CSATGNSPLHF
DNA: TGCAGTGCTACAGGGAATTCACCCCTCCACTTT

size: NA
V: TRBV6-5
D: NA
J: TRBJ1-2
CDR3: CASTGAGNYGYTF
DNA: TGTGCCAGCACGGGGGCGGGGAACTATGGCTACACCTTC

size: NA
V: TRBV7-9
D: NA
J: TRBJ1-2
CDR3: CASSPWGNSVYGYTF
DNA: TGTGCCAGCAGCCCGTGGGGGAATTCAGTCTATGGCTACACCTTC

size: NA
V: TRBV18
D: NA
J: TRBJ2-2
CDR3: CASSPGGIGELFF
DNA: TGTGCCAGCTCACCGGGGGGCATCGGGGAGCTGTTTTTT

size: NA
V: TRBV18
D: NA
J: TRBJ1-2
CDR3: CASSPWQTRGYTF
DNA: TGTGCCAGCTCACCATGGCAGACAAGAGGCTACACCTTC

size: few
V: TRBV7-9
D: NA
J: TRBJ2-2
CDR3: CASSLDSNTGELFF
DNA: TGTGCCAGCAGCTTAGACAGTAACACCGGGGAGCTGTTTTTT

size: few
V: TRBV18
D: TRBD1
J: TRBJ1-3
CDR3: CASSSSYGTAGNTIYF
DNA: TGTGCCAGCTCATCCTCCTACGGGACAGCTGGAAACACCATATATTTT

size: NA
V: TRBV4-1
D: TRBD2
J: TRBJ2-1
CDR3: CASSQVDMGLSSYNEQFF
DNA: TGCGCCAGCAGCCAAGTAGACATGGGACTAAGCTCCTACAATGAGCAGTTCTTC

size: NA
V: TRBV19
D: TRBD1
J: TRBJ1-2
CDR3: CASSIQTGGYGYTF
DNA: TGTGCCAGTAGTATCCAGACAGGGGGCTATGGCTACACCTTC

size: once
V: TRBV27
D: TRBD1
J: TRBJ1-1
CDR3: CASSFNRGMAFF
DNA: TGTGCCAGCAGTTTTAACAGGGGGATGGCTTTCTTT

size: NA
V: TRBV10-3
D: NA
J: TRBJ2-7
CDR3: CAISESVDSYEQYF
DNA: TGTGCCATCAGTGAGTCGGTAGATTCCTACGAGCAGTACTTC